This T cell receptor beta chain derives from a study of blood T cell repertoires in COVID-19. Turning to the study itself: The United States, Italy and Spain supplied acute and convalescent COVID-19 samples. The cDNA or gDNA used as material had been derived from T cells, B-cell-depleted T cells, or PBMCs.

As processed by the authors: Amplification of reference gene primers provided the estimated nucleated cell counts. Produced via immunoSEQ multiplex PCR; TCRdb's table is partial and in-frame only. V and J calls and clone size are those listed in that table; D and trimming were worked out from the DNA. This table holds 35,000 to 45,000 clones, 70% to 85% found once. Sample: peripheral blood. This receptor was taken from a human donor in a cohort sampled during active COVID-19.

CDR3 sequence (DNA): TGTGCCAGCAGCTCGCGACAGGGTTCGGACTATGGCTACACCTTC. Residues: CASSSRQGSDYGYTF. The chain uses TRBV7-2 and TRBJ1-2; 7 bases are shared with TRBD1. The junction had 8 bases not matched to a gene; V was cut back by 4 bases and J by 3 bases. This CDR3 comprises 15 residues. The germline CDR1 and CDR2 sequences are SGHTA and FQGNSA.